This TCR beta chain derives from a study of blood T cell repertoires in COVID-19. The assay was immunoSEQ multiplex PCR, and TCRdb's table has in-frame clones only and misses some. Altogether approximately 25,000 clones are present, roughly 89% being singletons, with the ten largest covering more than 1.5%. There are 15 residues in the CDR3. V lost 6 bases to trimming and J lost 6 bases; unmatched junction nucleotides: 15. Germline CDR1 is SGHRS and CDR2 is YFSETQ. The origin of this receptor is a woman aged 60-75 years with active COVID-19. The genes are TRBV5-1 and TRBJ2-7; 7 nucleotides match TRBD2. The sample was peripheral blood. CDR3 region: CASICSRRAGVEQYF. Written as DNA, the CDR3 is TGCGCCAGCATTTGTTCAAGGAGGGCGGGAGTCGAGCAGTACTTC.